These T cell receptor beta chains were read from a single sample in a study of beta chain features in type 1 diabetes. Clones were read by immunoSEQ multiplex PCR, and TCRdb kept only the in-frame ones, dropping some. The repertoire holds about 620,000 clones, with 15% as singletons. Specimen: naive CD4+ T cells from blood. The receptors were gathered from a young man in good health. The CDR3 runs from the conserved cysteine through the conserved F or W. Fields, in order: J gene, V gene, clone size, D gene, CDR3 protein, CDR3 DNA. The D gene is left open where the match is weak. Some rows have no size entry. The others give once, few or many, or a class for an expanded clone.

TRBJ2-5	TRBV5-1	.	TRBD2	CASSRSTSGAQETQYF	TGCGCCAGCAGCCGCTCGACTAGCGGGGCCCAAGAGACCCAGTACTTC
TRBJ2-5	TRBV4-3	few	.	CASSQDTGQETQYF	TGCGCCAGCAGCCAAGACACGGGGCAAGAGACCCAGTACTTC
TRBJ1-1	TRBV5-4	.	.	CASSLALGKEAFF	TGTGCCAGCAGCTTGGCCCTCGGGAAGGAAGCTTTCTTT
TRBJ2-3	TRBV5-6	few	.	CASSFGRVLTTDTQYF	TGTGCCAGCAGCTTTGGCCGGGTTCTAACCACAGATACGCAGTATTTT
TRBJ2-7	TRBV5-1	.	.	CASSRSGAGFSYEQYF	TGCGCCAGCAGCCGATCGGGAGCTGGTTTCTCCTACGAGCAGTACTTC
TRBJ1-1	TRBV29-1	few	.	CSVDRADMNTEAFF	TGCAGCGTTGACCGGGCCGATATGAACACTGAAGCTTTCTTT
TRBJ2-1	TRBV6-1	.	.	CASSDVGRSSYNEQFF	TGTGCCAGCAGTGACGTAGGCCGGAGCTCCTACAATGAGCAGTTCTTC
TRBJ2-7	TRBV6-5	few	.	CASSSYGEQYF	TGTGCCAGCAGTTCGTACGGGGAGCAGTACTTC
TRBJ2-3	TRBV30	few	.	CAWRGEKGLSTDTQYF	TGTGCCTGGAGGGGGGAAAAGGGCTTAAGCACAGATACGCAGTATTTT
TRBJ2-3	TRBV9	.	TRBD2	CASSGGRARGDTQYF	TGTGCCAGCAGCGGCGGGAGGGCGAGAGGAGATACGCAGTATTTT
TRBJ1-5	TRBV2	few	.	CASSGFIQQPQHF	TGTGCCAGCTCCGGGTTCATACAACAGCCCCAGCATTTT
TRBJ1-1	TRBV5-1	.	.	CASGESLNTEAFF	TGCGCCAGCGGGGAGAGCTTAAACACTGAAGCTTTCTTT
TRBJ1-1	TRBV20-1	.	.	CSSCGETEAFF	TGCAGTAGCTGTGGGGAAACTGAAGCTTTCTTT
TRBJ2-1	TRBV25-1	.	.	CASSADRRTYNEQFF	TGTGCCAGCAGTGCGGACCGTCGGACTTACAATGAGCAGTTCTTC
TRBJ1-5	TRBV7-2	few	.	CASSLGDQPQHF	TGTGCCAGCAGCTTAGGGGATCAGCCCCAGCATTTT
TRBJ2-5	TRBV18	.	.	CASSPAGLQETQYF	TGTGCCAGCTCACCAGCAGGACTCCAAGAGACCCAGTACTTC
TRBJ2-3	TRBV7-6	.	.	CASGNRAVADTQYF	TGTGCCAGCGGTAACAGGGCGGTGGCGGATACGCAGTATTTT
TRBJ2-1	TRBV2	few	TRBD1	CASSVVPTGGNNEQFF	TGTGCCAGCAGTGTAGTCCCGACAGGGGGAAACAATGAGCAGTTCTTC
TRBJ2-1	TRBV5-4	few	TRBD1	CASSPDRGRGEQFF	TGTGCCAGCAGCCCGGACAGGGGGCGAGGTGAGCAGTTCTTC
TRBJ2-5	TRBV6-1	.	TRBD1	CASNRQGVKETQYF	TGTGCCAGCAACCGACAGGGGGTTAAAGAGACCCAGTACTTC
TRBJ2-4	TRBV6-5	.	TRBD1	CASSTGQIAKNIQYF	TGTGCCAGCAGTACGGGACAGATAGCCAAAAACATTCAGTACTTC
TRBJ1-1	TRBV9	few	.	CASSVARTNTEAFF	TGTGCCAGCAGCGTAGCTAGGACGAACACTGAAGCTTTCTTT
TRBJ2-3	TRBV28	.	.	CASRSGGFTQYF	TGTGCCAGCAGATCTGGGGGGTTTACGCAGTATTTT
TRBJ2-3	TRBV4-2	.	TRBD1	CASSPGQGASDTQYF	TGTGCCAGCAGCCCCGGGCAGGGGGCATCAGATACGCAGTATTTT
TRBJ1-1	TRBV7-2	.	.	CASSQGPMNTEAFF	TGTGCCAGCAGCCAGGGGCCCATGAACACTGAAGCTTTCTTT
TRBJ2-3	TRBV5-1	few	TRBD2	CASSRTSGSANTQYF	TGCGCCAGCAGCCGGACTAGCGGGAGTGCGAATACGCAGTATTTT
TRBJ2-7	TRBV7-8	few	TRBD1	CASSPAYRGRNEQYF	TGTGCCAGCAGCCCGGCCTACAGGGGGCGGAACGAGCAGTACTTC
TRBJ1-4	TRBV25-1	.	TRBD1	CASSDLGQGNEKLFF	TGTGCCAGCAGTGACCTGGGACAGGGGAATGAAAAACTGTTTTTT
TRBJ2-2	TRBV7-3	.	.	CASSRGPGLNTGELFF	TGTGCCAGCAGCCGCGGGCCGGGCCTCAACACCGGGGAGCTGTTTTTT
TRBJ1-5	TRBV9	few	.	CASSVGGPQPQHF	TGTGCCAGCAGCGTCGGAGGGCCTCAGCCCCAGCATTTT
TRBJ2-5	TRBV25-1	.	TRBD2	CASCRGGQETQYF	TGTGCCAGCTGCCGCGGGGGTCAAGAGACCCAGTACTTC